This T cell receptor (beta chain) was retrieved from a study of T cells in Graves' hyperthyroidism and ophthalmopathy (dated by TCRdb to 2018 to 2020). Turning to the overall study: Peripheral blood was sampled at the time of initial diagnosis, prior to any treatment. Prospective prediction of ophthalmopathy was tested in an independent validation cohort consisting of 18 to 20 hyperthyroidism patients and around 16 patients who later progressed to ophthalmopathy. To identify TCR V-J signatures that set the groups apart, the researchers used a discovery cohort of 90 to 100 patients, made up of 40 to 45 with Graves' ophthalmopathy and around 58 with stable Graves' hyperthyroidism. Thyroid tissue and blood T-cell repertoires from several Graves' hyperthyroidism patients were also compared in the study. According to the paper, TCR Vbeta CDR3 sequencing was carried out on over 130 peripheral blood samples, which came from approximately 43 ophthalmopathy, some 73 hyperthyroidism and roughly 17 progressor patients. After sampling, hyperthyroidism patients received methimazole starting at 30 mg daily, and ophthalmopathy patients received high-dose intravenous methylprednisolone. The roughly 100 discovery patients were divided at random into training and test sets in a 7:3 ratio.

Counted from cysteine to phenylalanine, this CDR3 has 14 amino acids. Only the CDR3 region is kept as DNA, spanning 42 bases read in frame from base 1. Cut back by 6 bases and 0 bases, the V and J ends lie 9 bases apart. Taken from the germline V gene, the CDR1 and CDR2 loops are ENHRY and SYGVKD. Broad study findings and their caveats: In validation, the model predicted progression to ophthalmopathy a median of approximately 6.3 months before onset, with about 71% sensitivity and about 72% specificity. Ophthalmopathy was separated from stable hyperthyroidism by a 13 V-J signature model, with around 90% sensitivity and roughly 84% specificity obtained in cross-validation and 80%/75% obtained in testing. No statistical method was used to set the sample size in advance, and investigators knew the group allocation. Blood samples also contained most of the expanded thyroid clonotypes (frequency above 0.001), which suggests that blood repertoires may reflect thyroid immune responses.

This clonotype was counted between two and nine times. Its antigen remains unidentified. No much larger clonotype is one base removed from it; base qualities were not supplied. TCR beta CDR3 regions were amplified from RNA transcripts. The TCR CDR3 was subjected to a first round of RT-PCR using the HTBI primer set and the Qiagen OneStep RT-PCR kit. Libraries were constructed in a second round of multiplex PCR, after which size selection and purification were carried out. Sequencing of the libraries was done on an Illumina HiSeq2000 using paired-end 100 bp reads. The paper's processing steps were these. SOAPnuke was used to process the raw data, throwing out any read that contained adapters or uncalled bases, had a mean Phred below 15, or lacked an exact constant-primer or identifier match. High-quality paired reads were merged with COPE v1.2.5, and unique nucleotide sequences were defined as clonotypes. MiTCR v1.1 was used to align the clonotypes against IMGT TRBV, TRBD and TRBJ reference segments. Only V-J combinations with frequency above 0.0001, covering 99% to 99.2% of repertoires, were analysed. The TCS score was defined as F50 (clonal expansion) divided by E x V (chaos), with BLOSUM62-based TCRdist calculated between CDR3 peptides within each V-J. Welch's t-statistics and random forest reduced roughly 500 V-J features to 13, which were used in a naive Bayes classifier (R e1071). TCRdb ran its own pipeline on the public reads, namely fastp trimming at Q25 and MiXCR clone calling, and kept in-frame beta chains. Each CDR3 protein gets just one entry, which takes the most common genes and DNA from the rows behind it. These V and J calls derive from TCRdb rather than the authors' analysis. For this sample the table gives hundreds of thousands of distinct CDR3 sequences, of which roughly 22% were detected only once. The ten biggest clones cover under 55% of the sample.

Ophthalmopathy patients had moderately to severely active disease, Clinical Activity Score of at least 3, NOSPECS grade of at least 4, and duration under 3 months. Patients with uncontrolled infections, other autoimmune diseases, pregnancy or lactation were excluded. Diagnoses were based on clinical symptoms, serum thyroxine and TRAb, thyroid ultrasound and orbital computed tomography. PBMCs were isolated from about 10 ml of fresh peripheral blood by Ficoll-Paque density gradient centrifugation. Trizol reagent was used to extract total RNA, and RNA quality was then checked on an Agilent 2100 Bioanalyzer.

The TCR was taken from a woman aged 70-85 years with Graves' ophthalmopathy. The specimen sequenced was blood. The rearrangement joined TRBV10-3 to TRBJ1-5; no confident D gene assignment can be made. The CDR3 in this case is CAISVDGSNQPQHF. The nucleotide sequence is TGTGCCATCAGCGTGGACGGTAGCAATCAGCCCCAGCATTTT.